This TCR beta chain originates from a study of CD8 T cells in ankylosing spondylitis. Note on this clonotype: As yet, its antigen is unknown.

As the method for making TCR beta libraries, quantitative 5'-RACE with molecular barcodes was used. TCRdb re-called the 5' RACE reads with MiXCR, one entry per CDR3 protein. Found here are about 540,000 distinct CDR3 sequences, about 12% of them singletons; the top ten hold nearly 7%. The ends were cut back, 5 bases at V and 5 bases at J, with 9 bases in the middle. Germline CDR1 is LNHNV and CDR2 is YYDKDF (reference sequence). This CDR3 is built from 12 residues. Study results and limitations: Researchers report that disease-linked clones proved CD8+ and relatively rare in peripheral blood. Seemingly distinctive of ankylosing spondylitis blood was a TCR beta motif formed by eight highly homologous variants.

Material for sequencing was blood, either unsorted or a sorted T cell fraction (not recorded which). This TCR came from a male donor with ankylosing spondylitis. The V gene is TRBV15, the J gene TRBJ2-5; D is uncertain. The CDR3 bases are TGTGCCACCAGCCTCCCCGCGGAGACCCAGTACTTC. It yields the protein CATSLPAETQYF.